This TCR beta chain emerged from a study of blood T cell repertoires in COVID-19. The CDR3 is made up of 13 amino acids. With 2 bases removed from V and 8 bases from J, the gap between germline ends came to 12 bases. Germline V gene data show CDR1 as GTSNPN and CDR2 as SVGIG (reference sequence). Clones were sequenced by immunoSEQ multiplex PCR, and TCRdb holds only the in-frame ones, with some missing. The data show about 170,000 clones, with about 85% seen just once and roughly 1.3% held by the top ten. Sample: peripheral blood. The chain links TRBV30 to TRBJ1-4; tentatively, D is TRBD1 (5 bases). The sequence derives from a man aged 55 to 70 who had recovered from COVID-19. For the CDR3, the DNA is TGTGCCTGGAGTCTTGGGGCGCGGGAAAAACTGTTTTTT. Amino acids: CAWSLGAREKLFF. Supplemented by reference TRBV30 and TRBJ1-4, the full variable domain reads SQTIHQWPATLVQPVGSPLSLECTVEGTSNPNLYWYRQAAGRGLQLLFYSVGIGQISSEVPQNLSASRPQDRQFILSSKKLLLSDSGFYLCAWSLGAREKLFFGSGTQLSVL.